Included here is one T cell receptor beta chain sequence, with context. The antigen remains undetermined. This sample was taken from a study of cytomegalovirus exposure and HLA in healthy donors. Study in general: A later analysis reported the same platform for the roughly 120 validation repertoires and the roughly 650 first-cohort repertoires. Study-wide points: In the roughly 110 validation repertoires, under 95% of cluster scores exceeded 0, per a later analysis. Diagnosis of cytomegalovirus status made by the classifier reportedly showed high specificity and sensitivity. The study flagged about 160 TCR beta chains as cytomegalovirus-associated.

Some clones are missing from TCRdb's copy, which holds only in-frame ones; the method was immunoSEQ multiplex PCR. The top ten hold around 2.4% of the sample, which has approximately 150,000 clones, around four fifths seen once. V shed 4 bases and J 7 bases; nucleotides not matched to a gene: 12. The CDR3 sequence is 15 residues long. Germline V gene lookup returns CDR1 LGHNA and CDR2 YSLEER. This rearrangement joins TRBV4-3 to TRBJ2-7; the match to TRBD2 covers 8 bases. The sample consisted of PBMCs. The TCR sequence derives from a young man in good health and CMV-seropositive. CDR3 nucleotides: TGCGCCAGCAGCCCCGCCCGGGGGGGAGCCGTGGAGCAGTACTTC. As protein: CASSPARGGAVEQYF.